Below are 25 T cell receptor beta chains sequenced from a single sample in a study of T-cell memory formation after mild COVID-19. TCRdb analysed the 5' RACE reads with MiXCR anew, one entry per CDR3 protein. The sample consists of under 300,000 distinct CDR3 sequences, about 17% of them appearing once. Sequenced: PBMCs or a T cell subset sorted from them (not recorded which). The receptor set was obtained from a man younger than 30 who had mild COVID-19 (a few samples of this study predate the infection). Cell type and time point are not known.

This clonotype showed up just a few times. CDR3 coding DNA: TGCAGTGCCTTACCCGGGGCCGGCTATCGCACCTTC. Translation gives CSALPGAGYRTF. This chain joins TRBV20-1 and TRBJ1-2; TRBD1 might be the D (5 bases). The CDR3 totals 12 residues. Trimming removed 6 bases at V and 13 bases at J, with 21 bases between. Germline lookup yields CDR1 DFQATT and CDR2 SNEGSKA (reference sequence).

In its sample, this clonotype was seen a few times. The genes are TRBV18 and TRBJ1-6; 7 positions match TRBD1. Germline values: CDR1 KGHSH, CDR2 LQKENI. The CDR3 has 14 residues. V lost 3 bases to trimming and J lost 7 bases; unmatched junction nucleotides: 3. The CDR3 sequence: CASSPTGKNSPLHF. CDR3 nucleotide sequence: TGTGCCAGCTCACCGACAGGGAAGAATTCACCCCTCCACTTT.

The rearrangement links TRBV5-6 to TRBJ2-1; D uncertain. Germline CDR1 reads SGHDT; CDR2 reads YYEEEE. This CDR3 is built from 11 residues. Trimming shortened V by 4 bases and J by 5 bases, and 4 bases separated the two germline ends. CDR3 residues: CASSDHNEQFF. CDR3 bases: TGTGCCAGCAGCGACCACAATGAGCAGTTCTTC.

This clonotype was seen only a few times. The V call is TRBV9, the J call TRBJ2-1; 7 nucleotides agree with TRBD2. The V segment lost 3 bases and the J segment 2 bases; nucleotides outside the gene matches: 8. CDR3 length: 16 amino acids. Germline assignment: CDR1 SGDLS and CDR2 YYNGEE. In DNA form, the CDR3 reads TGTGCCAGCAGCGCTATAGGCGGGGGTGCCTACAATGAGCAGTTCTTC. Protein product: CASSAIGGGAYNEQFF. Combining the CDR3 with reference TRBV9 and TRBJ2-1 gives the whole variable domain DSGVTQTPKHLITATGQRVTLRCSPRSGDLSVYWYQQSLDQGLQFLIQYYNGEERAKGNILERFSAQQFPDLHSELNLSSLELGDSALYFCASSAIGGGAYNEQFFGPGTRLTVL.

The chain uses TRBV30 and TRBJ1-5; D remains unclear. Germline V lookup: CDR1 GTSNPN, CDR2 SVGIG (reference sequence). The CDR3 runs to 17 residues. Trimming stripped 0 bases from V and 0 bases from J, with 15 bases between. DNA for the CDR3: TGTGCCTGGAGTGTAAAGCGTGGGCATTTTAGCAATCAGCCCCAGCATTTT. Its translation: CAWSVKRGHFSNQPQHF.

V is TRBV6-2 or TRBV6-3 and J is TRBJ2-7; no clear D gene. This CDR3 has 14 residues. The V gene lost 0 bases and the J gene lost 1 base, with 7 bases spanning the gap. CDR1 MNHEY and CDR2 SVGEGT come from the germline V gene. The DNA of the CDR3 is TGTGCCAGCAGTTACTCGACCAGGTCCTACGAGCAGTACTTC. It is translated as CASSYSTRSYEQYF.

The rearrangement uses TRBV6-2 or TRBV6-3 and TRBJ2-3; D is ambiguous. This CDR3 is 13 amino acids long. Per germline, CDR1 MNHEY and CDR2 SVGEGT. Trimming took 2 bases from V and 4 from J, leaving 7 bases between them. CDR3 DNA sequence: TGTGCCAGCAGTTACCTTGACGCAGATACGCAGTATTTT. Protein: CASSYLDADTQYF.

This clonotype was seen a few times. The chain joins TRBV4-3 to TRBJ2-1, with D perhaps matching TRBD2 (5 bases). CDR3 length equals 15 residues. Trimming took off 4 bases at V and 0 bases at J, with 10 bases between the two ends. CDR1 is LGHNA and CDR2 is YSLEER in the germline V gene. CDR3 DNA: TGCGCCAGCAGCCTGAAGCGGAGCTCCTACAATGAGCAGTTCTTC. Translating it yields CASSLKRSSYNEQFF.

The chain is built from TRBV10-3 and TRBJ2-2; TRBD1 matches 11 bases. V trimming: 7 bases; J trimming: 4 bases; junction bases outside the gene matches: 5. The CDR3 is 15 residues long. The germline V gene encodes CDR1 ENHRY and CDR2 SYGVKD. CDR3 protein: CAINSGTGGTGELFF. The CDR3, as DNA: TGTGCCATCAATAGCGGGACAGGGGGCACCGGGGAGCTGTTTTTT.

This clonotype was detected ten times or more. The J gene is TRBJ2-3, the V gene TRBV4-1; D perhaps matches TRBD2 (6 bases). This CDR3 spans 16 amino acids. Trimming took off 0 bases at V and 0 bases at J, with 10 bases between the two ends. The germline V gene encodes CDR1 MGHRA and CDR2 YSYEKL. As DNA, the CDR3 is TGCGCCAGCAGCCAAGAAACTAGCCCAAGCACAGATACGCAGTATTTT. Protein: CASSQETSPSTDTQYF.

The chain is built from TRBV7-2 and TRBJ2-5, with a weak D call TRBD2 (7 bases). CDR1 and CDR2 from the germline V gene are SGHTA and FQGNSA. The CDR3 is 14 amino acids. The V gene lost 1 base and the J gene lost 7 bases, with 13 bases spanning the gap. CDR3 amino acids: CASSLVGGGGTQYF. CDR3 in DNA: TGTGCCAGCAGCTTAGTAGGGGGGGGAGGGACCCAGTACTTC.

This chain links TRBV12-3 or TRBV12-4 with TRBJ2-7, with 11 bases lining up with TRBD2. CDR3 size: 16 residues. V lost 5 bases and J lost 3; bases outside the gene matches: 9. CDR3 sequence (DNA): TGTGCCAGCAGTGTGAAACTAGCGGGGGCGAACTACGAGCAGTACTTC. This encodes CASSVKLAGANYEQYF.

The chain couples TRBV24-1 to TRBJ2-3; 12 bases line up with TRBD2. The CDR3 is 16 residues long. Germline CDR1 KGHDR, CDR2 SFDVKD. The V and J ends lost 5 bases and 2 bases, in that order; junction bases with no gene match: 4. The CDR3 spells CATSATSGGNTDTQYF. DNA for the CDR3: TGTGCCACCAGTGCGACTAGCGGGGGAAACACAGATACGCAGTATTTT.

V usage is TRBV7-9 and J usage is TRBJ2-6; 9 bases map to TRBD2. With V trimmed by 4 bases and J by 0 bases, 4 bases remained unmatched. CDR1 is SEHNR, CDR2 FQNEAQ, per germline (reference sequence). The CDR3 spans 17 residues. The CDR3: CASSSSGGPSGANVLTF. The DNA for the CDR3 is TGTGCCAGCAGCTCCAGCGGGGGGCCCTCTGGGGCCAACGTCCTGACTTTC.

This chain connects TRBV5-6 to TRBJ1-6; 12 nucleotides match TRBD1. Per the germline V gene, CDR1 is SGHDT and CDR2 is YYEEEE. The CDR3 is 15 residues long. Unmatched junction bases numbered 3, after V lost 2 bases and J lost 9 bases. The CDR3 nucleotides read TGTGCCAGCAGCTTTGGGACAGGGGGCTCTTCACCCCTCCACTTT. Translated, it gives CASSFGTGGSSPLHF.

This clonotype was counted at least ten times. The rearrangement uses TRBV5-1 and TRBJ2-1; D is ambiguous. Looked up from germline, CDR1 is SGHRS and CDR2 is YFSETQ. The length of the CDR3 is 13 residues. V dropped 1 base and J dropped 8 bases, with 10 bases sitting between them. The CDR3 is CASSLIGPDEQFF. The DNA of the CDR3 is TGCGCCAGCAGCTTGATCGGTCCCGATGAGCAGTTCTTC.

The V gene is TRBV20-1, the J gene TRBJ2-3; 11 bases agree with TRBD2. The CDR3 consists of 13 residues. The V segment lost 6 bases and the J segment 6 bases; nucleotides outside the gene matches: 5. Germline V gene sequence: CDR1 DFQATT, CDR2 SNEGSKA (reference sequence). The CDR3 bases are TGCAGTGCCAATAGCGGGGGGGAGGATACGCAGTATTTT. Translated: CSANSGGEDTQYF.

The chain employs TRBV20-1 and TRBJ2-2; TRBD2 aligns across 7 bases. The junction had 10 bases not matched to a gene; V was cut back by 0 bases and J by 6 bases. Germline V lookup: CDR1 DFQATT, CDR2 SNEGSKA (reference sequence). The CDR3 consists of 16 residues. In DNA form, the CDR3 reads TGCAGTGCTAGAGATGGCCGGACTGGGGGGGCCGGGGAGCTGTTTTTT. Residues: CSARDGRTGGAGELFF.

This clonotype was detected a few times. This sequence joins TRBV6-5 and TRBJ2-7; maybe TRBD2 (6 bases). Trimming cost V 0 bases and J 4 bases, with 13 bases left between them. The CDR3 has 15 amino acids. Germline loops: CDR1 MNHEY, CDR2 SVGAGI. The CDR3 reads CASSYSGNREYEQYF. The DNA of the CDR3 is TGTGCCAGCAGTTACTCGGGTAATCGGGAGTACGAGCAGTACTTC.

The chain uses TRBV20-1 and TRBJ1-5; TRBD1 agrees at 10 bases. Germline V gene lookup returns CDR1 DFQATT and CDR2 SNEGSKA (reference sequence). The V and J ends lost 3 bases and 7 bases, in that order; junction bases with no gene match: 0. The CDR3 is 12 amino acids. The CDR3 here is CSARTGGQPQHF. The CDR3 nucleotides read TGCAGTGCTAGGACAGGGGGCCAGCCCCAGCATTTT.

CDR3 sequence: CSAREGAGGLMDEQFF. The CDR3 bases are TGCAGTGCCCGTGAAGGAGCGGGGGGCCTCATGGATGAGCAGTTCTTC. The chain uses TRBV20-1 and TRBJ2-1; TRBD2 aligns across 9 bases. The V gene's germline CDR1 is DFQATT and CDR2 SNEGSKA (reference sequence). The trim removed 6 bases at V and 8 bases at J, leaving 17 bases unmatched. The CDR3 loop spans 16 amino acids.

This clonotype was picked up a small number of times. The V gene is TRBV12-3 or TRBV12-4, the J gene TRBJ1-2; TRBD1 matches 12 bases. The CDR3 extends over 15 amino acids. Trimming cost V 4 bases and J 6 bases; bases outside gene matches: 6. The CDR3 protein is CASSSPGQGANGYTF. CDR3 nucleotide sequence: TGTGCCAGCAGTTCACCGGGACAGGGGGCGAATGGCTACACCTTC.

A few counts support this clonotype. The chain links TRBV5-1 to TRBJ1-3; perhaps TRBD1 as D (5 bases). This CDR3 contains 16 residues. The ends were cut back, 0 bases at V and 4 bases at J, with 14 bases in the middle. Per germline, CDR1 SGHRS and CDR2 YFSETQ. This CDR3 is CASSLAGADRGNTIYF. In DNA form, the CDR3 reads TGCGCCAGCAGCTTGGCCGGGGCCGATCGAGGAAACACCATATATTTT.

The J gene is TRBJ1-2, the V gene TRBV20-1; D remains ambiguous. This CDR3 is 11 amino acids long. The germline V and J ends were trimmed by 3 bases and 5 bases, with 7 bases remaining between them. Germline values: CDR1 DFQATT, CDR2 SNEGSKA (reference sequence). CDR3 nucleotide sequence: TGCAGTGCTAGGTGGCTATATGGCTACACCTTC. Amino acids: CSARWLYGYTF.

The chain carries TRBV25-1 and TRBJ2-3; no clear D gene. The V end lost 1 base, the J end lost 2 bases, and 10 bases lay between the germline ends. This CDR3 is built from 15 residues. Germline loops: CDR1 MGHDK, CDR2 SYGVNS. The CDR3 DNA is TGTGCCAGCAGTGAATTGGCAGGCTACACAGATACGCAGTATTTT. Protein sequence: CASSELAGYTDTQYF.